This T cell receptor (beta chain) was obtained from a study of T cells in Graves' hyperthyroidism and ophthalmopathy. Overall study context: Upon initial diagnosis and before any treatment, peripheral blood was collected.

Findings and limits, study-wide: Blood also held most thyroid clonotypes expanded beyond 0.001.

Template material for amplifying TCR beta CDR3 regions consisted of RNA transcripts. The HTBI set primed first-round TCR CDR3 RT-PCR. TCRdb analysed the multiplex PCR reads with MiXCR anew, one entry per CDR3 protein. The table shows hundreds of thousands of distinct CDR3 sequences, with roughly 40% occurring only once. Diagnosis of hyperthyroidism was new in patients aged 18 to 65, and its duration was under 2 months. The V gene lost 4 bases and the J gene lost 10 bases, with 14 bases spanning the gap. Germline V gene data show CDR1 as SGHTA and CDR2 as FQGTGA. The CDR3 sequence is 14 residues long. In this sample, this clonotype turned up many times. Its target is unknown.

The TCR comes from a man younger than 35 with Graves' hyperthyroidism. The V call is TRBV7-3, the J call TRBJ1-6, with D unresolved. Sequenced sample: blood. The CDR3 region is CASSSGLAGSPLHF. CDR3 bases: TGTGCCAGCAGCTCTGGACTGGCGGGGTCACCCCTCCACTTT. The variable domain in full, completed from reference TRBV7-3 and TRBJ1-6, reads GAGVSQTPSNKVTEKGKYVELRCDPISGHTALYWYRQSLGQGPEFLIYFQGTGAADDSGLPNDRFFAVRPEGSVSTLKIQRTERGDSAVYLCASSSGLAGSPLHFGNGTRLTVT.